These 24 T cell receptor beta chains were all obtained from the same sample, sequenced in a study of blood T cells in healthy people across ages. A sample-barcoded 5' primer and a J-beta primer mix were used in a second PCR of about 7 to 12 cycles. TCRdb passed the 5' RACE reads through MiXCR, listing each CDR3 protein once. The sample lists some 1.5 million distinct CDR3 sequences, 28% occurring once. Source material: blood. The receptors here all came from a woman in her twenties or thirties in good health.

Comments on this clonotype: Likely a read error: the CDR3 ends without its conserved phenylalanine or tryptophan. The rearrangement uses TRBV9 and TRBJ2-1, with TRBD2 matching 12 bases. Germline trimming cut 4 bases from V and 9 bases from J; bases unmatched to any gene: 14. The CDR3 consists of 17 residues. CDR1 is SGDLS, CDR2 YYNGEE, per germline. CDR3 in DNA: TGTGCCAGCAGCTCCCTTGGGCTAGCGGGGGGGAAGGGTGAGCAGTTCGTC. It encodes CASSSLGLAGGKGEQFV.

This clonotype was recorded a few times. The chain recombines TRBV2 with TRBJ2-5; 7 bases are shared with TRBD2. This CDR3 has 13 residues. Trimming at V came to 5 bases and at J to 9 bases, leaving 9 bases not matched to a gene. Germline V CDR1 and CDR2: SNHLY, FYNNEI. Written as DNA, the CDR3 is TGTGCCAGCAGTCCTCACGATGCGGGGGCCCAGTACTTC. Translation: CASSPHDAGAQYF.

The V call is TRBV11-3, the J call TRBJ1-1, with TRBD1 identical over 7 bases. Germline assignment: CDR1 SGHNT and CDR2 YENEEA. The trim removed 5 bases at V and 12 bases at J, leaving 9 bases unmatched. This CDR3 is built from 12 residues. The CDR3 DNA is TGTGCCAGCAGCGTACCGGGACAGATTCCTTTCTTT. Translation gives CASSVPGQIPFF.

The J gene is TRBJ2-3, the V gene TRBV7-6, with D hard to call. Trimming pared 1 base from V and 7 bases from J, leaving 9 bases between. This CDR3 spans 13 amino acids. Germline V lookup: CDR1 SGHVS, CDR2 FNYEAQ. CDR3 residues: CASSLGRFNTQYF. The CDR3 DNA reads as TGTGCCAGCAGCTTAGGCAGGTTTAATACGCAGTATTTT.

The chain employs TRBV12-3 or TRBV12-4 and TRBJ1-5; 11 bases align to TRBD1. V was pared by 7 bases and J by 6 bases, with 8 bases of the junction left unmatched. This CDR3 has 15 residues. CDR3 protein: CASTGTGGGIQPQHF. The CDR3 DNA reads as TGTGCCAGCACGGGGACAGGGGGTGGGATTCAGCCCCAGCATTTT.

V usage is TRBV29-1 and J usage is TRBJ2-7; the D gene is possibly TRBD1 (6 bases). Trimming removed 7 bases at V and 7 bases at J, with 23 bases between. This CDR3 has 14 residues. Looked up from germline, CDR1 is SQVTM and CDR2 is ANQGSEA. The DNA of the CDR3 is TGCAGCGCCGGTGGACAGAACTCCTACAATGAGCAGTACTTC. It codes for CSAGGQNSYNEQYF.

This clonotype was seen a handful of times. J is TRBJ2-2 and V is TRBV12-3 or TRBV12-4, with no clear D. There are 15 residues in the CDR3. Trimming pared 6 bases from V and 0 bases from J, leaving 11 bases between. CDR3 sequence (DNA): TGTGCCAGCAGCTTGCGCGGTTCGAACACCGGGGAGCTGTTTTTT. Translating gives CASSLRGSNTGELFF.

As regards this clonotype: A single base separates this from a much larger clone, so it may be a read error. The CDR3 loop reads CASSNQRCNEQFF. DNA of the CDR3: TGTGCCAGCAGCAACCAAAGGTGCAATGAGCAGTTCTTC. V is TRBV7-2 and J is TRBJ2-1; D gene ambiguous. V gave up 5 bases and J gave up 6 bases, with 11 bases separating them. This CDR3 region has 13 residues. Germline V gene sequence: CDR1 SGHTA, CDR2 FQGNSA.

This clonotype was found a few times. The rearrangement joins TRBV15 to TRBJ2-3, with a tentative D call TRBD2 (5 bases). Between the trimmed V and J ends, which lost 0 bases and 5 bases, there was a span of 9 bases. Germline CDR1 and CDR2: LNHNV and YYDKDF (reference sequence). The CDR3 runs to 14 residues. The CDR3 region is CATSRDWRRDTQYF. The CDR3 DNA reads as TGTGCCACCAGCAGAGATTGGAGGAGAGATACGCAGTATTTT.

About this clonotype itself: This could be a read error, since a much larger clone is one nucleotide away. The genes are TRBV12-3 or TRBV12-4 and TRBJ2-1; a weak D match, TRBD2 (6 bases). V was shortened by 5 bases and J by 13 bases, with 21 bases between the two germline ends. The CDR3 totals 14 residues. The CDR3 sequence is CASSVGLSQETQFF. The DNA of the CDR3 is TGTGCCAGCAGTGTCGGACTATCCCAAGAGACCCAGTTCTTC.

The chain combines TRBV29-1 with TRBJ2-5; perhaps D is TRBD1 or TRBD2 (5 bases each). The CDR3 consists of 14 residues. V lost 3 bases and J lost 1, with 12 bases in between. CDR1 SQVTM and CDR2 ANQGSEA come from the germline V gene. CDR3 DNA: TGCAGCGTTGAGTCAACCGGGACCCAAGAGACCCAGTACTTC. Translation: CSVESTGTQETQYF.

This rearrangement joins TRBV27 to TRBJ1-2; D gene uncertain. The CDR3 length is 13 residues. Germline assignment: CDR1 MNHEY and CDR2 SMNVEV (reference sequence). V lost 6 bases and J 1 base, leaving 9 bases between the germline ends. The chain's CDR3 is CASSYEGNYGYTF. The CDR3 DNA is TGTGCCAGCAGCTATGAGGGTAACTATGGCTACACCTTC.

This clonotype was recorded many times. The rearrangement links TRBV5-1 to TRBJ2-7; 8 bases fit TRBD1. The J segment lost 4 bases and the V segment lost 1 base, leaving 7 bases of the junction unmatched. The V gene's germline CDR1 is SGHRS and CDR2 YFSETQ. This CDR3 has 15 residues. The CDR3 reads CASSLPGQGFYEQYF. The CDR3 DNA follows: TGCGCCAGCAGCTTGCCCGGACAGGGTTTTTACGAGCAGTACTTC.

This rearrangement joins TRBV19 to TRBJ1-6; no firm D call. Germline V CDR1 and CDR2: LNHDA, SQIVND (reference sequence). The V end was cut by 5 bases, the J end by 2 bases, with 7 bases between. The CDR3 consists of 14 residues. CDR3 DNA: TGTGCCAGTAGTCCTTCAGCCTATAATTCACCCCTCCACTTT. Its translation: CASSPSAYNSPLHF.

This clonotype turned up a few times. This chain links TRBV12-3 or TRBV12-4 with TRBJ2-1; D is perhaps TRBD2 (5 bases). Trimming left V 5 bases short and J 6 bases short, with 14 bases between. The CDR3 spans 14 residues. The CDR3 sequence: CASSPPGAANEQFF. CDR3 coding DNA: TGTGCCAGCAGTCCCCCTGGAGCGGCCAATGAGCAGTTCTTC.

The chain has TRBV7-2 and TRBJ2-5, with unresolved D. This CDR3 spans 13 amino acids. Trimming took 5 bases from V and 3 from J, leaving 10 bases between them. CDR1 is SGHTA and CDR2 is FQGNSA in the germline V gene. This CDR3 reads CASSPRPKETQYF. The CDR3 bases are TGTGCCAGCAGCCCCCGACCGAAAGAGACCCAGTACTTC.

This rearrangement joins TRBV4-1 to TRBJ2-3; D not resolved. The CDR3 runs 16 residues. In germline, CDR1 is MGHRA, CDR2 YSYEKL. Trimming stripped 0 bases from V and 1 base from J, with 11 bases between. The CDR3 DNA sequence: TGCGCCAGCAGCCAAGAATCCGGATTCCGCACAGATACGCAGTATTTT. Translating gives CASSQESGFRTDTQYF.

This clonotype was seen a few times. The CDR3 sequence: CASSVVTSYNEQFF. The DNA of the CDR3 is TGTGCCAGCAGCGTAGTCACTAGTTACAATGAGCAGTTCTTC. The rearrangement joins TRBV9 to TRBJ2-1; D possibly corresponds to TRBD2 (5 bases). Germline CDR1 SGDLS, CDR2 YYNGEE. The CDR3 totals 14 residues. V dropped 0 bases and J dropped 4 bases, with 8 bases sitting between them. The entire variable domain, with the rest obtained from reference TRBV9 and TRBJ2-1, is as follows: DSGVTQTPKHLITATGQRVTLRCSPRSGDLSVYWYQQSLDQGLQFLIQYYNGEERAKGNILERFSAQQFPDLHSELNLSSLELGDSALYFCASSVVTSYNEQFFGPGTRLTVL.

Many counts were recorded for this clonotype. The chain combines TRBV20-1 with TRBJ2-1; D is unclear. Trimming left V 2 bases short and J 3 bases short, with 14 bases between. CDR1 is DFQATT and CDR2 is SNEGSKA in the germline V gene (reference sequence). The CDR3 is made up of 15 amino acids. This CDR3 reads CSARIRRSIYNEQFF. The CDR3 bases are TGCAGTGCTAGAATTCGCCGGTCCATCTACAATGAGCAGTTCTTC.

This clonotype was seen a handful of times. The rearrangement links TRBV28 to TRBJ1-5, with 8 bases that match TRBD1. In germline, CDR1 is MDHEN, CDR2 SYDVKM. There are 17 residues in the CDR3. Trimming cost V 6 bases and J 2 bases; bases outside gene matches: 12. CDR3 nucleotides: TGTGCCAGCAGCCCGGACCTGACAGGGGTGCGCAATCAGCCCCAGCATTTT. Its translation: CASSPDLTGVRNQPQHF.

As to this clonotype: One end of the junction does not line up with germline, which may come from a read error. The gene calls are TRBV7-2 and TRBJ2-7; no firm D call. Germline CDR1 SGHTA, CDR2 FQGNSA. The CDR3 is 17 residues long. The CDR3 sequence is CASSLVPGRTYSYERYF. As DNA, the CDR3 is TGTGCCAGCAGCTTAGTCCCCGGGCGGACGTACTCCTACGAGCGGTACTTC.

There are many counts of this clonotype. The chain links TRBV4-1 to TRBJ2-5, with D tentatively TRBD1 (6 bases). Between the trimmed V and J ends, which lost 2 bases and 3 bases, there was a span of 19 bases. Germline CDR1 and CDR2: MGHRA and YSYEKL. This CDR3 region has 17 residues. In DNA form, the CDR3 reads TGCGCCAGCAGCCAATCGGTTCGGCAGGGGAGCGAAGAGACCCAGTACTTC. Protein product: CASSQSVRQGSEETQYF.

The sample holds many counts of this clonotype. V is TRBV20-1 and J is TRBJ2-5; tentatively, D is TRBD1 (5 bases). Germline values: CDR1 DFQATT, CDR2 SNEGSKA (reference sequence). The CDR3 is 17 amino acids. Deletions cut 2 bases from V and 5 bases from J, with 24 bases between. CDR3 amino acids: CSARRAPGQGSDETQYF. CDR3 bases: TGCAGTGCTAGACGGGCGCCGGGTCAGGGATCGGATGAGACCCAGTACTTC.

About this clonotype itself: The junction and the germline gene differ at one end; a read error may be behind it. The V gene is TRBV6-5, the J gene TRBJ1-1, with D maybe TRBD1 (5 bases). CDR3 length: 14 residues. Germline V gives CDR1 MNHEY, CDR2 SVGAGI. Here the CDR3 reads CAGSRQGPSTEAFF. The CDR3 DNA is TGTGCCGGCAGTCGCCAGGGCCCGAGCACTGAAGCTTTCTTT.